This T cell receptor (beta chain) emerged from a study of beta chain features in type 1 diabetes. CDR3 size: 13 residues. V lost 5 bases to trimming and J lost 1 base, with 6 bases between them. Germline V lookup: CDR1 LNHNV, CDR2 YYDKDF (reference sequence). This clone was recorded a few times. What it recognizes is unknown. Sequencing targeted expressed TCRB transcripts, as all isolated RNA had been reverse transcribed. Repertoires were generated with immunoSEQ multiplex PCR, while TCRdb's copy carries only in-frame clones and drops some. The sample yields 900,000 or so clones, roughly a sixth seen once. Study-level results: The influence of HLA type on TCRB rearrangement stayed undetermined.

The TCR sequence derives from a woman aged 18-29 years in good health. Sequencing was performed on naive CD4+ T cells from blood. The chain has TRBV15 and TRBJ1-5; a possible D gene is TRBD1 (5 bases). The CDR3: CATSQGSNQPQHF. The CDR3, as DNA: TGTGCCACCAGCCAGGGAAGCAATCAGCCCCAGCATTTT.